The 31 T cell receptor beta chains in this list originate from one sample, sequenced in a study of regulatory T cells in long-lasting Graves disease. Researchers made TCR beta libraries by using iRepertoire HTBI primers and running Arm-PCR on CDR3 regions. TCRdb reanalysed the multiplex PCR reads using MiXCR and keeps one entry per CDR3 protein. Here the sample spans fewer than 400,000 distinct CDR3 sequences, 15% to 20% being singletons. Time point of the sample: newly diagnosed GD, antithyroid drugs for less than 3 months. Extracted PBMC RNA gave rise to the TCR library. The material sequenced was peripheral blood mononuclear cells (PBMCs), taken at new diagnosis, from a patient treated with antithyroid drugs. Receptor source: a female donor with Graves disease.

This clonotype was detected a few times. The rearrangement joins TRBV5-1 to TRBJ2-1, with 9 positions matching TRBD1. V trimming: 4 bases; J trimming: 8 bases; junction bases outside the gene matches: 10. This CDR3 contains 15 residues. CDR1 and CDR2 from the germline V gene are SGHRS and YFSETQ. CDR3 protein: CASSAWTGVEDEQFF. The CDR3 bases are TGCGCCAGCAGCGCATGGACAGGGGTGGAGGATGAGCAGTTCTTC.

The CDR3 loop reads CSAREGGYTTGELFF. The CDR3 nucleotides are TGCAGTGCTAGGGAGGGGGGGTATACCACCGGGGAGCTGTTTTTT. The chain is built from TRBV20-1 and TRBJ2-2, with D maybe TRBD2 (7 bases). Germline-derived CDR1 and CDR2 are DFQATT and SNEGSKA (reference sequence). This CDR3 contains 15 residues. With 3 bases removed from V and 4 bases from J, the gap between germline ends came to 15 bases.

Many counts were recorded for this clonotype. The rearrangement joins TRBV20-1 to TRBJ1-1; possibly TRBD1 for D (6 bases). CDR3 size: 14 residues. Germline-derived CDR1 and CDR2 are DFQATT and SNEGSKA (reference sequence). Trimming pared 4 bases from V and 3 bases from J, leaving 15 bases between. CDR3: CSAKQTGHYTEAFF. The CDR3 region has the DNA TGCAGTGCTAAACAGACAGGCCACTACACTGAAGCTTTCTTT.

This clonotype was detected ten times or more. The chain uses TRBV12-3 or TRBV12-4 and TRBJ2-7; 13 nucleotides match TRBD2. This CDR3 spans 16 amino acids. The V and J ends lost 6 bases and 0 bases, in that order; junction bases with no gene match: 5. CDR3 in amino acids: CASSWTSGSSSYEQYF. For the CDR3, the DNA is TGTGCCAGCAGCTGGACTAGCGGGAGCAGCTCCTACGAGCAGTACTTC.

Of note for this clonotype: A single base separates this from a much larger clone, so it may be a read error. The J gene is TRBJ1-5, the V gene TRBV11-2; D unresolved. CDR3 size: 15 residues. The germline V gene encodes CDR1 SGHAT and CDR2 FQNNGV. CDR3 DNA: TGTGCCAGCAGTTTAGTGGGAGGAGCCAATCAGCCCCAGCATTTT. It yields the protein CASSLVGGANQPQHF.

This clonotype was observed many times. The rearrangement uses TRBV11-3 and TRBJ2-4; 7 nucleotides align to TRBD1. V was pared by 5 bases and J by 5 bases, with 6 bases of the junction left unmatched. Germline loops: CDR1 SGHNT, CDR2 YENEEA. The CDR3 extends over 14 amino acids. The CDR3 DNA reads TGTGCCAGCAGCACAAGGACAGGAGAAAACATTCAGTACTTC. This sequence encodes CASSTRTGENIQYF.

Details on this clonotype: This may come from a read error, since a much larger clone is one base off. The chain couples TRBV11-2 to TRBJ1-2, with D tentatively TRBD1 (6 bases). Germline loops: CDR1 SGHAT, CDR2 FQNNGV. The V and J ends lost 1 base and 3 bases respectively, with 21 bases between them. The CDR3 sequence is 18 residues long. This chain's CDR3 is CASSLGIGWSGAHYGYTF. The CDR3 DNA follows: TGTGCCAGCAGCTTAGGTATCGGGTGGTCAGGGGCTCACTATGGCTACACCTTC.

This clonotype was observed at least ten times. This chain links TRBV5-1 with TRBJ2-3; tentative D call: TRBD2 (6 bases). Trimming pared 0 bases from V and 4 bases from J, leaving 9 bases between. The germline CDR1 and CDR2 sequences are SGHRS and YFSETQ. The CDR3 is 14 amino acids. DNA of the CDR3: TGCGCCAGCAGCTTGGAGGGGAGGTCAGATACGCAGTATTTT. Residues: CASSLEGRSDTQYF.

This clonotype was seen many times. The chain links TRBV2 to TRBJ1-1; D unclear. V shed 2 bases and J shed 3 bases, with 10 bases lying between them. Looked up from germline, CDR1 is SNHLY and CDR2 is FYNNEI. The CDR3 is 14 residues long. The chain's CDR3 is CASSELRPYTEAFF. The CDR3 DNA follows: TGTGCCAGCAGTGAACTGCGGCCCTACACTGAAGCTTTCTTT.

The rearrangement uses TRBV5-1 and TRBJ2-1; 7 bases agree with TRBD2. This CDR3 has 15 residues. V lost 2 bases to trimming and J lost 1 base; unmatched junction nucleotides: 3. The V gene's germline CDR1 is SGHRS and CDR2 YFSETQ. The CDR3 coding sequence is TGCGCCAGCAGCTTACTAGCGCTTTCCTACAATGAGCAGTTCTTC. Its translation: CASSLLALSYNEQFF.

This clonotype was detected many times. This sequence joins TRBV5-1 and TRBJ1-1; 9 bases are shared with TRBD1. In germline, CDR1 is SGHRS, CDR2 YFSETQ. J was trimmed by 7 bases and V by 0 bases; bases with no gene match: 4. The CDR3 has 14 amino acids. The CDR3 loop is CASSLAGTGYEAFF. CDR3 nucleotide sequence: TGCGCCAGCAGCTTGGCTGGGACAGGGTATGAAGCTTTCTTT.

The rearrangement links TRBV9 to TRBJ2-5; TRBD2 matches at 8 bases. With V trimmed by 6 bases and J by 5 bases, 12 bases remained unmatched. The CDR3 consists of 15 residues. Per germline, CDR1 SGDLS and CDR2 YYNGEE. The CDR3 here is CASTSSGGAAETQYF. CDR3 in DNA: TGTGCCAGCACCTCGTCGGGGGGGGCCGCCGAGACCCAGTACTTC.

V gene TRBV5-1 combines with J gene TRBJ2-2; no clear D. The CDR3 covers 15 residues. V was shortened by 6 bases and J by 0 bases, with 12 bases between the two germline ends. The germline gives CDR1 SGHRS, CDR2 YFSETQ. DNA of the CDR3: TGCGCCAGCATGCCTACACAGTCGAACACCGGGGAGCTGTTTTTT. This translates into CASMPTQSNTGELFF.

This chain uses TRBV30 with TRBJ2-2, with D unclear. CDR3 length: 12 residues. Germline V CDR1 and CDR2: GTSNPN, SVGIG (reference sequence). Trimming cost V 1 base and J 6 bases, with 6 bases left between them. The CDR3 loop is CAWSEESGELFF. Here the CDR3 DNA reads TGTGCCTGGAGTGAGGAGTCCGGGGAGCTGTTTTTT.

In its sample, this clonotype was seen many times. V is TRBV12-3 or TRBV12-4 and J is TRBJ2-7; a possible D gene is TRBD1 (5 bases). CDR3 length: 14 residues. V gave up 3 bases and J gave up 2 bases, with 11 bases separating them. CDR3 sequence (DNA): TGTGCCAGCAGTTTGAACAGGCCCACCTACGAGCAGTACTTC. This sequence encodes CASSLNRPTYEQYF.

This clonotype came up a few times. This chain links TRBV5-4 with TRBJ1-1; D uncertain. Trimming shortened V by 0 bases and J by 1 base, and 10 bases separated the two germline ends. The CDR3 covers 15 residues. Germline values: CDR1 SGHNT, CDR2 YYREEE (reference sequence). CDR3 region: CASSLGSWANTEAFF. DNA of the CDR3: TGTGCCAGCAGCTTGGGATCTTGGGCGAACACTGAAGCTTTCTTT. Complete variable domain (other parts from reference TRBV5-4 and TRBJ1-1): ETGVTQSPTHLIKTRGQQVTLRCSSQSGHNTVSWYQQALGQGPQFIFQYYREEENGRGNFPPRFSGLQFPNYSSELNVNALELDDSALYLCASSLGSWANTEAFFGQGTRLTVV.

The chain combines TRBV28 with TRBJ1-1; D uncertain. Between the trimmed V and J ends, which lost 7 bases and 3 bases, there was a span of 12 bases. The CDR3 is 13 amino acids. Germline CDR1 is MDHEN and CDR2 is SYDVKM. Here the CDR3 DNA reads TGTGCCAGCAATTTTTTGGCGCACACTGAAGCTTTCTTT. It yields the protein CASNFLAHTEAFF.

There are many counts of this clonotype. The chain carries TRBV27 and TRBJ1-2; D not resolved. In germline, CDR1 is MNHEY, CDR2 SMNVEV (reference sequence). This CDR3 contains 15 residues. The ends were cut back, 6 bases at V and 3 bases at J, with 17 bases in the middle. The CDR3 DNA reads TGTGCCAGCAGCCCCCGCCCGGCGGAGGACTATGGCTACACCTTC. Translated, it gives CASSPRPAEDYGYTF.

This clonotype was seen ten or more times. V and J are TRBV29-1 and TRBJ1-1, with TRBD1 as a possible D gene (5 bases). Trimming cost V 7 bases and J 5 bases, with 14 bases left between them. There are 12 residues in the CDR3. The V gene's germline CDR1 is SQVTM and CDR2 ANQGSEA. CDR3 bases: TGCAGCGCTGGAGGGGAAGGGACTGAAGCTTTCTTT. It translates to CSAGGEGTEAFF.

This clonotype came up many times. The chain joins TRBV2 to TRBJ1-1, with 7 bases lining up with TRBD1. The CDR3 consists of 16 residues. V was clipped by 5 bases and J by 0 bases; unmatched bases: 9. Germline CDR1 and CDR2: SNHLY and FYNNEI. The CDR3 protein is CASSLQGPRMNTEAFF. CDR3 in DNA: TGTGCCAGCAGTCTACAGGGGCCCAGGATGAACACTGAAGCTTTCTTT.

The chain joins TRBV5-1 to TRBJ2-2; D ambiguous. The CDR3 loop spans 12 amino acids. V lost 6 bases and J 6 bases, leaving 9 bases between the germline ends. Germline V lookup: CDR1 SGHRS, CDR2 YFSETQ. The CDR3: CASTTYAGELFF. CDR3 sequence (DNA): TGCGCCAGCACAACATACGCCGGGGAGCTGTTTTTT.

The chain's CDR3 is CSVWTGGFGNTIYF. In DNA form, the CDR3 reads TGCAGCGTCTGGACAGGGGGCTTTGGAAACACCATATATTTT. The chain recombines TRBV29-1 with TRBJ1-3; TRBD1 matches at 11 bases. The CDR3 is made up of 14 amino acids. Germline V CDR1 and CDR2: SQVTM, ANQGSEA. V shed 6 bases, J shed 3 bases, and the junction held 4 bases outside the gene matches.

This clonotype was observed a few times. V is TRBV19 and J is TRBJ1-2; the match to TRBD1 covers 10 bases. J lost 2 bases, V lost 2 bases, and 17 bases had no gene match. The germline V gene has CDR1 LNHDA and CDR2 SQIVND (reference sequence). The CDR3 runs to 20 residues. The CDR3 nucleotides are TGTGCCAGTAGTATAATGGTGTCCGGGACAGGGGTGCACAGCAACTATGGCTACACCTTC. It yields the protein CASSIMVSGTGVHSNYGYTF.

In its sample, this clonotype was seen many times. The gene calls are TRBV27 and TRBJ2-5; either TRBD1 or TRBD2 may supply D (5 bases each). The CDR3 loop spans 14 amino acids. The germline V and J ends were trimmed by 5 bases and 4 bases, with 14 bases remaining between them. The V gene's germline CDR1 is MNHEY and CDR2 SMNVEV (reference sequence). The CDR3: CASSPWDRPETQYF. The CDR3 nucleotides read TGTGCCAGCAGTCCCTGGGACCGCCCAGAGACCCAGTACTTC.

CDR3 loop: CASSEIGTSFSYEQYF. The CDR3 region has the DNA TGTGCCAGCAGTGAAATCGGGACTAGCTTTTCCTACGAGCAGTACTTC. The chain employs TRBV2 and TRBJ2-7; TRBD2 agrees at 9 bases. From germline, CDR1 is SNHLY and CDR2 FYNNEI. Losses at the gene ends were 2 bases for V and 1 base for J; bases not matched to a gene: 6. The CDR3 runs 16 residues.

This clonotype occurred many times. V is TRBV19 and J is TRBJ1-2; TRBD1 is a possible D gene (5 bases). Trimming stripped 4 bases from V and 0 bases from J, with 9 bases between. The CDR3 has 14 residues. Germline CDR1 LNHDA, CDR2 SQIVND (reference sequence). The CDR3 reads CASSTDRANYGYTF. Here the CDR3 DNA reads TGTGCCAGTAGTACCGACAGAGCTAACTATGGCTACACCTTC.

This clonotype was seen repeatedly, ten times or more. The V gene is TRBV4-1, the J gene TRBJ1-2; 7 bases match TRBD1. Germline CDR1 MGHRA, CDR2 YSYEKL. This CDR3 is built from 13 residues. V was clipped by 4 bases and J by 6 bases; unmatched bases: 5. CDR3 coding DNA: TGCGCCAGCAGCCTTGGACAGGCCGATGGCTACACCTTC. Amino acid sequence: CASSLGQADGYTF.

This clonotype was observed many times. The V call is TRBV30, the J call TRBJ2-6; D remains ambiguous. This CDR3 is 13 amino acids long. The germline V gene encodes CDR1 GTSNPN and CDR2 SVGIG (reference sequence). V lost 1 base and J 3 bases, leaving 4 bases between the germline ends. The CDR3 nucleotides read TGTGCCTGGAGTGCACGTGGGGCCAACGTCCTGACTTTC. Protein product: CAWSARGANVLTF.

The chain carries TRBV18 and TRBJ2-2; no clear D. CDR1 is KGHSH and CDR2 is LQKENI in the germline V gene. Trimming removed 2 bases from V and 4 bases from J, with 11 bases in between. CDR3 size: 15 residues. The CDR3 coding sequence is TGTGCCAGCTCACCATACGGGTCTTTCACCGGGGAGCTGTTTTTT. Protein: CASSPYGSFTGELFF.

Many counts were recorded for this clonotype. The V and J genes are TRBV28 and TRBJ2-2, with 9 bases identical to TRBD2. CDR1 and CDR2 (germline): MDHEN, SYDVKM. The length of the CDR3 is 15 residues. Unmatched junction bases numbered 4, after V lost 5 bases and J lost 3 bases. CDR3 protein: CASSPSGDYTGELFF. The CDR3 DNA sequence: TGTGCCAGCAGTCCTAGCGGGGATTACACCGGGGAGCTGTTTTTT.

A note on this clonotype: Since a much larger clone is just one base distant, this may be a read error. The chain carries TRBV3-1 and TRBJ2-2; D not certain. CDR3 size: 15 residues. V dropped 4 bases and J dropped 3 bases, with 12 bases sitting between them. CDR1 and CDR2 from the germline V gene are LGHDT and YNNKEL (reference sequence). CDR3 loop: CASSRGAPYTGELFF. Here the CDR3 DNA reads TGTGCCAGCAGCCGAGGAGCGCCCTACACCGGGGAGCTGTTTTTT.